The T cell receptor (beta chain) under discussion was sequenced for a study of cytomegalovirus exposure and HLA in healthy donors (TCRdb year 2017). Some background on the complete study: An earlier analysis of a few hundred of the donors reported approximately 260 Gb of sequence data and 117 million unique TCR beta sequences obtained from about 200 million T cells. An early release covering roughly 640 HLA-typed donors comprised about 310 gigabases of sequencing data and around 80 million unique TCR sequences. The genetic ancestry cluster associated with self-reported Caucasian donors included around 76% of the roughly 410 genotyped donors. The study was designed to test whether signatures of past pathogen exposure could be identified by cataloging public T cell receptors. The study used immunosequencing to profile the T cell repertoires of hundreds of subjects and linked those repertoires to cytomegalovirus serostatus. Along with the approximately 700-subject first cohort, a separate validation cohort of approximately 110 different subjects was used. To predict cytomegalovirus infection status, the study combined high-throughput TCR immunosequencing, statistical association of individual TCRs with disease status, and machine learning. In a later analysis, previously published TCR beta repertoires from several hundred donors were re-analyzed and high-resolution HLA genotyping was added so that TCR occurrence patterns could be studied. Rather than using new phenotypic data, the later analysis identified candidate immune exposures from TCR beta sequences and from how often those sequences occurred across donors. An earlier analysis of roughly 600 of the donors used high-throughput TCR beta sequencing to judge whether each TCR beta V gene segment behaved as functional or pseudogenic. Donor age, sex, ethnicity and CMV serostatus were collected together with the repertoire data. In a later genetic analysis, genome-wide SNP genotypes for about 55% of the roughly 670 donors were used, and that subset was treated as a discovery cohort. Every repertoire in the discovery cohort had been generated on one and the same sequencing platform. HLA typing included class I and class II loci at four-digit resolution. Typing coverage differed by locus: A, B, C, DRB1 and DQB1 were typed in about 629-640 donors, DQA1 in around 500, DPA1 in nearly 610, and DPB1 in roughly 450. Roughly five DR-DQ haplotypes were handled as single units for association and clustering, since linkage in the cohort was strong. Among some 400 genotyped donors of the cohort, an average of approximately 240,000 unique TCR beta nucleotide sequences was sequenced per donor, of which 15% to 20% were non-productive. The investigation overall reported the following: A later analysis associated approximately 17,000 TCR beta sequences with specific HLA alleles at a false discovery rate of 0.05. A later genetic analysis reported fewer N-insertions in productive TCRs among donors in an Asian-associated ancestry cluster than the roughly 650-donor mean. While some public TCRs were present in many individuals, most TCR sequences turned up only very rarely across donors. Presence/absence analyses assumed roughly uniform sequencing depth across donors, an assumption that may not hold. Fewer than 20 rarely observed V segments, including chromosome 9 orphons, were excluded from the earlier analysis of several hundred of the donors because counts were too low. The sequencing pipeline was judged likely to have produced a cluster of highly shared sequence variants as a technical artifact. According to the authors, the approach could potentially be generalized to other disease states and immunological phenotypes. The study listed 164 TCR beta chains as associated with cytomegalovirus. In vitro tests confirmed that a few of the cytomegalovirus-associated TCR beta chains recognize cytomegalovirus antigens. Broadly in line with IMGT annotations, most TCR beta V segments showed up in productive rearrangements about 87% or about 30% of the time in an earlier analysis of about 500 of the donors. The 87-base-pair reads could not distinguish some IMGT-functional V segments, including TRBV6-2 and TRBV6-3, so those segments were excluded. In a later analysis, most CMV-associated TCR beta chains were found to appear HLA-restricted, with HLA associations seemingly driven largely by CMV exposure. In a later analysis, the rate of TCR association differed among HLA loci, with DRB1 alleles having the most associated TCRs and HLA-C alleles having the fewest. When HLA alleles, especially DR and DQ, strongly co-occurred, TCR associations were difficult to assign to individual alleles. In this cohort, only TCR beta chains were sequenced, and detectable features were limited by the absence of alpha or paired-chain data. Several of the top co-occurrence clusters appeared to be linked to parvovirus B19, influenza, CMV and Epstein-Barr virus, according to a later analysis. The only immune exposure information available for the cohort was CMV serostatus. Because HLA typing was missing for some donors at each locus, association tests included only the typed subset. The classifier was reported to diagnose cytomegalovirus status with high specificity and sensitivity in both the original and validation cohorts. A further reported finding was that TCR beta sequences accurately predicted the HLA-A and HLA-B alleles for most subjects in the first cohort. In a later analysis, HLA-associated TCR beta chains showed more clonal expansion and lower generation probabilities than non-associated chains that were equally common. A later genetic analysis associated a missense DCLRE1C variant with V-gene and J-gene trimming of TCR beta chains, and an independent cohort replicated the association. Linkage disequilibrium might explain the correlated functional status among segregating V segments, but an unknown experimental factor could not be ruled out.

The receptor library was made with the immunoSEQ multiplex PCR assay. For the multiplex PCR, a mixture combining 60 forward primers for TCR Vbeta segments and 13 reverse primers for TCR Jbeta segments was used. A multiplex PCR assay on genomic DNA amplified the CDR3 region of rearranged TCR beta genes. The Illumina HiSeq System was used to sequence the amplified TCR beta libraries as 87-base-pair reads. The study's own analysis went as follows. A later analysis tallied about 77 million unique TCR beta chains across the roughly 610 repertoires, and roughly 11 million of those chains were shared by two or more donors. Raw reads were error-corrected and collapsed into unique sequences with a nearest-neighbor algorithm that merged closely related sequences to remove PCR and sequencing errors. CDR3 sequences were aligned to IMGT reference sequences to assign V, D and J gene segments. For a sequence to be retained, a match of at least six nucleotides was required to both a V gene segment and a J gene segment. A rearrangement counted as productive if the CDR3 had no stop codons and remained in frame with V and J, and every other rearrangement counted as non-productive. CDR3 was defined by IMGT convention, running from the second conserved V-encoded cysteine to the conserved J-encoded phenylalanine. Sequences without an unambiguous match to a single V gene segment were excluded from the earlier analysis of 450 to 750 of the donors. An earlier analysis of just under 600 of the donors called V segments functional above 56.7% productive rearrangements and segregating when the between-donor standard deviation exceeded 5%. To diagnose cytomegalovirus status from the catalog of TCR beta chain sequences, a statistical classification framework was built. V and J gene assignment, in a later analysis, came from comparing TCR nucleotide sequences with IMGT/GENE-DB human TR gene sequences. A later analysis assigned CDR3 sequences and most-parsimonious VDJ recombination scenarios with the TCRdist pipeline. In a later analysis, each TCR beta chain was defined by its CDR3 amino acid sequence together with its V-gene family, and reads without a unique V-gene family were excluded. To address suspected cross-contamination and a sequencing artifact, a later analysis removed under 600 highly shared, low-generation-probability nucleotide sequences. A later analysis calculated a clonal expansion index for each public chain from normalized within-repertoire ranks of inferred template counts. In a later analysis, generation probabilities were computed using a VDJ recombination model fitted to out-of-frame rearrangements, and the results were checked against IGoR. In a later analysis, TCR-TCR, TCR-HLA and TCR-CMV co-occurrence was scored with hypergeometric tests, and a repertoire-size bias correction was applied to TCR pairs. False discovery rates were estimated in a later analysis by permuting HLA or CMV assignments 20 times. A later analysis grouped co-occurring TCRs with DBSCAN, adding TCRdist sequence similarity when clustering within HLA-allele-positive subsets. Repertoires with fewer than 30,000 or more than 120,000 public chains were left out of co-occurrence clustering, as were several repertoires with anomalous nucleotide sharing. Drawn from immuneACCESS, this table holds only the in-frame rearrangements with V and J called that TCRdb kept. Clones are partly lost; checked studies trace under half to an unresolved V gene and leave the rest unexplained. The V and J calls and clone size come from that table; D and trimming were worked out from the DNA. Within this sample are 100,000 to 150,000 clones, with approximately 79% of them counted one time only. Of the sample, 3% to 4% falls within the top ten clones.

The cohort consisted of 650 to 850 healthy bone marrow donors. Cohort members were all nominally healthy when sampled, although unrecorded immune exposures were likely present. The donor was CMV seronegative and was included in the group of hundreds of seronegative cohort members. Each donor provided a peripheral blood sample, and peripheral blood mononuclear cells were used for TCR beta sequencing. The Qiagen DNeasy Blood Extraction Kit was used to extract genomic DNA from the blood cell samples. CDR1 GTSNPN and CDR2 SVGIG were looked up in the germline V gene (reference sequence). V and J are truncated by 7 bases and 5 bases respectively, leaving an intervening sequence of 20 bases. The CDR3 measures 14 amino acids from cysteine to phenylalanine. Only CDR3 DNA remains: 42 bases, in frame from the first base. On this clone itself: It lacks a known antigen. Nothing much larger sits one base from this clone, and base qualities are not available.

The chain is made from TRBV30 and TRBJ1-2; matching of 5 bases hints at TRBD1 as the D gene. What was sequenced was PBMCs. This clonotype was sampled from a man aged 25-45 years in good health and CMV-seronegative. The sequence in DNA is TGTGCCTACCGCGAACCGGGGACTGCATATGGCTACACCTTC. Its translation is CAYREPGTAYGYTF.